The next 3 T cell receptor beta chains were all read from a single sample in a study of T cell responses to AZD1222 COVID-19 vaccine. Here immunoSEQ multiplex PCR was the method, and the copy in TCRdb shows in-frame clones only, minus some. The data hold 95,000 to 110,000 clones, with about 90% observed a single time. The starting material was peripheral blood, obtained 28 days after the second AZD1222 dose. Every receptor here comes from an adult who received the AZD1222 COVID-19 vaccine.

The V gene is TRBV25-1, the J gene TRBJ1-4; D remains unclear. The CDR3 totals 13 residues. The germline V gene encodes CDR1 MGHDK and CDR2 SYGVNS. Trimming took 3 bases from V and 5 from J, leaving 7 bases between them. The CDR3 DNA reads TGTGCCAGCAGTGAGGCGGGGAATGAAAAACTGTTTTTT. Translation: CASSEAGNEKLFF.

The J gene is TRBJ2-1, the V gene TRBV9; 9 bases align to TRBD1. Germline-derived CDR1 and CDR2 are SGDLS and YYNGEE. After removal of 3 bases from V and 6 bases from J, the junction contained 10 bases not matched to a gene. The CDR3 has 16 residues. CDR3 nucleotides: TGTGCCAGCAGCGGGAGAGACAGGGGGAGAATCAATGAGCAGTTCTTC. Translation: CASSGRDRGRINEQFF.

The chain has TRBV9 and TRBJ2-7, with 11 positions matching TRBD2. Trimming removed 2 bases from V and 3 bases from J; junction bases left unmatched: 4. This CDR3 contains 15 residues. Germline V lookup: CDR1 SGDLS, CDR2 YYNGEE. CDR3 protein: CASSVHGTSGYEQYF. In DNA form, the CDR3 reads TGTGCCAGCAGCGTCCACGGGACTAGCGGCTACGAGCAGTACTTC.